This T cell receptor beta chain was sequenced in a study of blood T cells in healthy people across ages. A J-beta primer mix and a sample-barcoded 5' primer were used in a second PCR of roughly 7 to 12 cycles. A single record per CDR3 protein comes from TCRdb applying MiXCR to the 5' RACE reads. This table has 500,000 to 650,000 distinct CDR3 sequences, roughly a quarter appearing once. J was trimmed by 6 bases and V by 6 bases; bases with no gene match: 4. CDR3 length: 12 residues. The germline CDR1 and CDR2 sequences are KGHSH and LQKENI. This sample was also put to use in a study of T cells of mothers and their children. According to that study: For the second PCR, the M1S primer put in sample barcodes and 2-4 random nucleotides. For unrelated pairs as for related ones, thymic selection shapes TCR recombination output similarly.

Sequenced: blood. This sequence joins TRBV18 and TRBJ1-1; 7 bases fit TRBD1. The TCR was taken from a boy aged 2-15 years in good health. DNA for the CDR3: TGTGCCAGCTCCCGACAGGGTTCTGAAGCTTTCTTT. Protein: CASSRQGSEAFF.